This is a list of T cell receptor beta chains from one sample in a study of T cell repertoires in cytomegalovirus infection. Each CDR3 protein gets one entry after TCRdb re-called the reads with MiXCR. The table includes over 55,000 distinct CDR3 sequences, around 20% detected once. Antigens for these TCRs are unknown. Here the sequenced sample was CD8+ T cells from cultured PBMCs, taken from culture after CMV antigen stimulation. These receptors were collected from a human donor in good health (CMV status not recorded). Some clones in this sample may be carry-over from other donors' samples. Each CDR3 is given with its conserved first and last residue. Each record gives: CDR3 DNA, CDR3 protein, clone size, V gene, J gene, D gene, CDR3 length. The D gene is left open where the match is weak. Size is omitted from some rows. Given values are once, few, many or a class for expanded clones.

CDR3nt: TGTGCCAGCAGTGATCAGAAAGATTTAGCCAAAAACATTCAGTACTTC; CDR3aa: CASSDQKDLAKNIQYF; abundance: -; v_gene: TRBV6-6; j_gene: TRBJ2-4; d_gene: -; len: 16
CDR3nt: TGTGCCAGCAGTTTAAGGGCTAATGAAAAACTGTTTTTT; CDR3aa: CASSLRANEKLFF; abundance: few; v_gene: TRBV28; j_gene: TRBJ1-4; d_gene: -; len: 13
CDR3nt: TGTGCCAGCAGCGGGACTAGCGGGGGGGCCACAGATACGCAGTATTTT; CDR3aa: CASSGTSGGATDTQYF; abundance: -; v_gene: TRBV7-9; j_gene: TRBJ2-3; d_gene: TRBD2; len: 16
CDR3nt: TGTGCCAGCAGCCCCGAGCGGGGGAGGGATACGCAGTATTTT; CDR3aa: CASSPERGRDTQYF; abundance: few; v_gene: TRBV7-9; j_gene: TRBJ2-3; d_gene: TRBD2; len: 14
CDR3nt: TGTGCCAGCAGCTCCGGGCCCGGCGGCACAGATACGCAGTATTTT; CDR3aa: CASSSGPGGTDTQYF; abundance: -; v_gene: TRBV7-6; j_gene: TRBJ2-3; d_gene: -; len: 15
CDR3nt: TGTGCCAGTGGAGGTGTTGGGACATTGAACACTGAAGCTTTCTTT; CDR3aa: CASGGVGTLNTEAFF; abundance: -; v_gene: TRBV28; j_gene: TRBJ1-1; d_gene: -; len: 15
CDR3nt: TGTGCCAGCAGCGGGAGCGACAGAGGGGACAAAGGGGAGCAGTACTTC; CDR3aa: CASSGSDRGDKGEQYF; abundance: -; v_gene: TRBV11-2; j_gene: TRBJ2-7; d_gene: -; len: 16
CDR3nt: TGTGCCAGCAGTGAAAACAGGGGTCCCTACGAGCAGTACTTC; CDR3aa: CASSENRGPYEQYF; abundance: -; v_gene: TRBV6-2/TRBV6-3; j_gene: TRBJ2-7; d_gene: TRBD1; len: 14
CDR3nt: TGTGCCAGCTCACCACGGCATTTGAACACCGGGGAGCTGTTTTTT; CDR3aa: CASSPRHLNTGELFF; abundance: -; v_gene: TRBV18; j_gene: TRBJ2-2; d_gene: -; len: 15
CDR3nt: TGTGCCAGCAGTTCCCTAGGGCGACAGGGGGCTCGGACCGGGGAGCAGTTTTTT; CDR3aa: CASSSLGRQGARTGEQFF; abundance: -; v_gene: TRBV12-3/TRBV12-4; j_gene: TRBJ2-2; d_gene: TRBD1; len: 18
CDR3nt: TGTGCCAGCAGCTTAGCTTCGACAGGGTACCAAGAGACCCAGTACTTC; CDR3aa: CASSLASTGYQETQYF; abundance: -; v_gene: TRBV7-2; j_gene: TRBJ2-5; d_gene: TRBD1; len: 16
CDR3nt: TGTGCTAGTGGTGTTAACACCGAGACCCAGTACTTC; CDR3aa: CASGVNTETQYF; abundance: -; v_gene: TRBV12-5; j_gene: TRBJ2-5; d_gene: -; len: 12
CDR3nt: TGCGCCAGCAGCTTCGGGGCTAACTCCTACGAGCAGTACTTC; CDR3aa: CASSFGANSYEQYF; abundance: -; v_gene: TRBV5-1; j_gene: TRBJ2-7; d_gene: -; len: 14
CDR3nt: TGTGCCAGCAGCCTGACAATGGATAACTATGGCTACACCTTC; CDR3aa: CASSLTMDNYGYTF; abundance: -; v_gene: TRBV6-5; j_gene: TRBJ1-2; d_gene: -; len: 14
CDR3nt: TGTGCCAGCAGTTCGAGTCCCTCGGGACCCAGCACAGATACGCAGTATTTT; CDR3aa: CASSSSPSGPSTDTQYF; abundance: few; v_gene: TRBV28; j_gene: TRBJ2-3; d_gene: -; len: 17
CDR3nt: TGTGCCAGCAGCTTAATCCCCTACGAGCAGTACTTC; CDR3aa: CASSLIPYEQYF; abundance: few; v_gene: TRBV7-2; j_gene: TRBJ2-7; d_gene: -; len: 12
CDR3nt: TGTGCCAGCAGTCGACTAGCGGGGGCCTCCGGGGATGAGCAGTTCTTC; CDR3aa: CASSRLAGASGDEQFF; abundance: -; v_gene: TRBV12-3/TRBV12-4; j_gene: TRBJ2-1; d_gene: TRBD2; len: 16
CDR3nt: TGTGCCAGCAGTTCCCAAACAAACAGGATTAAATATGGCTACACCTTC; CDR3aa: CASSSQTNRIKYGYTF; abundance: once; v_gene: TRBV28; j_gene: TRBJ1-2; d_gene: -; len: 16
CDR3nt: TGTGCCAGCAGCTTCTACAGGGAGAACACTGAAGCTTTCTTT; CDR3aa: CASSFYRENTEAFF; abundance: -; v_gene: TRBV7-2; j_gene: TRBJ1-1; d_gene: -; len: 14
CDR3nt: TGTGCCAGCAGTAACCGGGACCTGGGCCCCGAGCAGTACTTC; CDR3aa: CASSNRDLGPEQYF; abundance: once; v_gene: TRBV12-3/TRBV12-4; j_gene: TRBJ2-7; d_gene: -; len: 14
CDR3nt: TGTGCCAGCAGCTTGCACTCGAGCTCCTACGAGCAGTACTTC; CDR3aa: CASSLHSSSYEQYF; abundance: few; v_gene: TRBV5-4; j_gene: TRBJ2-7; d_gene: -; len: 14
CDR3nt: TGTGCCAGCAGTTACCTACCCAGATTAGACGAAAAACTGTTTTTT; CDR3aa: CASSYLPRLDEKLFF; abundance: few; v_gene: TRBV6-6; j_gene: TRBJ1-4; d_gene: -; len: 15
CDR3nt: TGTGCCAGCAGTGTTGGGGGCAACGAGCAGTACTTC; CDR3aa: CASSVGGNEQYF; abundance: few; v_gene: TRBV12-3/TRBV12-4; j_gene: TRBJ2-7; d_gene: -; len: 12